This TCR beta chain appears in the sequencing data of a study of T cells in localized non-small cell lung cancer. General study findings and limits: Sequencing, confined to only one tumor region, leaves heterogeneity possible.

Trimming pared 5 bases from V and 0 bases from J, leaving 17 bases between. The CDR3 length is 17 residues. Germline V gives CDR1 MDHEN, CDR2 SYDVKM. The assay was immunoSEQ multiplex PCR, and TCRdb's table has in-frame clones only and misses some. Of roughly 27,000 clones in the sample, about 90% were seen once. On this clone: Its antigen is still unknown.

The TCR originated in a woman aged 40-69 years with stage I lung adenocarcinoma. V and J are TRBV28 and TRBJ1-3, with D possibly TRBD1 on 5 matching bases. Sequencing was performed on peripheral blood, taken before any cancer treatment. CDR3 in DNA: TGTGCCAGCAGTCCCGGGACGGATTACTACTCTGGAAACACCATATATTTT. This encodes CASSPGTDYYSGNTIYF.